One TCR beta chain is described in this entry. These data originate in a study of shared clonotypes between healthy human individuals. Trimming took 6 bases from V and 5 from J, leaving 17 bases between them. Germline CDR1 is SGDLS and CDR2 is YYNGEE. This CDR3 is built from 14 residues. Clones were read by immunoSEQ multiplex PCR, and TCRdb kept only the in-frame ones, dropping some. The sample includes more than 2 million clones, approximately 94% of them seen just once. In the naive CD8 group, cells lacked CD45RO and were positively selected for CCR7, so terminally differentiated effector memory CD45RA+ cells were left out.

This chain uses TRBV9 with TRBJ1-2, with D possibly TRBD1 on 5 matching bases. This TCR came from a man aged 18 to 30 in good health. The material sequenced was naive CD8+ T cells sorted from blood. The DNA for the CDR3 is TGTGCCAGCACCCGTATTGGGGCAGCTTATGGCTACACCTTC. Protein product: CASTRIGAAYGYTF.